The sequence of this TCR beta chain was determined in a study of T cell responses to AZD1222 COVID-19 vaccine. The V gene lost 5 bases and the J gene lost 8 bases, with 18 bases spanning the gap. The CDR3 runs to 14 residues. The germline CDR1 and CDR2 sequences are MNHEY and SVGAGI. Sequencing used immunoSEQ multiplex PCR; TCRdb keeps in-frame clones, though not all of them. Of fewer than 130,000 clones detected, 85% to 95% appear once; the ten largest clones hold roughly 7%. The chain is built from TRBV6-5 and TRBJ1-2, with D possibly matching TRBD1 (5 bases). The source is an adult in good health. The material was peripheral blood, obtained on day 0 of AZD1222 vaccination. The CDR3 spells CASSTSGDLGGYTF. CDR3 sequence (DNA): TGTGCCAGCAGTACTTCCGGGGACCTAGGAGGCTACACCTTC.